This is a list of T cell receptor beta chains from one sample in a study of blood T cell repertoires in COVID-19. The data were produced by immunoSEQ multiplex PCR, yet TCRdb's version contains in-frame clones alone and is incomplete. Counted here are about 92,000 clones, about nine tenths occurring once; the ten biggest clones make up under 2%. The sample comprised peripheral blood. The source is a human donor with active COVID-19. The donor label of this sample is uncertain. Each CDR3 is given with its conserved first and last residue.

J gene	V gene	CDR3 protein
TRBJ1-2	TRBV19	CASSVQVSDYGYTF
TRBJ2-5	TRBV19	CASSIDTITSNRRETQYF
TRBJ2-3	TRBV13	CASSLERLAGGQDTQYF
TRBJ2-5	TRBV28	CASSPLAETQYF
TRBJ2-3	TRBV5-1	CASSLTSRTDTQYF
TRBJ1-2	TRBV5-8	CASSPPGGYGYTF
TRBJ1-1	TRBV5-5	CASSLETGVFFGSYTEAFF
TRBJ1-6	TRBV19	CASSFSRGSVSPLHF
TRBJ2-2	TRBV19	CASSTTPGFLGELFF
TRBJ2-1	TRBV28	CASNPGDSYNEQFF
TRBJ1-2	TRBV11-2	CASSSGGRTAYYGYTF
TRBJ1-2	TRBV19	CASSIIDRDGYGYTF
TRBJ1-1	TRBV10-1	CASSEAREATEAFF
TRBJ2-2	TRBV12-3/TRBV12-4	CASSPLSIGELFF
TRBJ1-5	TRBV4-2	CASSLGQGDQPQHF
TRBJ1-2	TRBV5-1	CASSFRTGGTFDGYTF
TRBJ2-5	TRBV11-3	CASSRGDRLAGGQETQYF
TRBJ2-5	TRBV7-2	CASSSDRTQETQYF
TRBJ1-1	TRBV18	CASSQDSSNTEAFF
TRBJ2-6	TRBV18	CASSPEGAGANVLTF
TRBJ2-1	TRBV3-1/TRBV3-2	CASSQDPDGGADEQFF
TRBJ1-6	TRBV5-1	CASSGGQEDSPLHF
TRBJ1-4	TRBV7-9	CASSFFGDRVDEKLFF
TRBJ1-1	TRBV7-9	CASSFPFRGRGPWTEAFF
TRBJ2-7	TRBV6-2/TRBV6-3	CASSYSIRYEQYF
TRBJ1-5	TRBV12-5	CASGTVPGNQPQHF
TRBJ1-4	TRBV10-3	CATRGGGGGNEKLFF
TRBJ2-7	TRBV7-9	CASSTRTGPSYEQYF
TRBJ2-3	TRBV13	CASSLTSKPLAGGLTDTQYF
TRBJ2-7	TRBV27	CASSLSGSKDEQYF
TRBJ1-2	TRBV7-2	CASSPWAGTGNYGYTF
TRBJ2-1	TRBV9	CASSVGTSGGVEQFF
TRBJ1-1	TRBV10-3	CAISMRTGLDTEAFF
TRBJ2-7	TRBV11-2	CASSLDPAGTDNEQYF
TRBJ1-1	TRBV5-1	CASSHDEEAGTEAFF
TRBJ2-7	TRBV6-6	CASTSETGASYEQYF
TRBJ2-5	TRBV2	CASSWQGRETQYF
TRBJ2-3	TRBV2	CASSPWTTADTQYF
TRBJ1-6	TRBV16	CASSQSYRQAHSYNSPLHF
TRBJ2-5	TRBV5-5	CASSAQGLLLGETQYF
TRBJ1-1	TRBV5-5	CASSLAPGVMNTEAFF
TRBJ1-2	TRBV7-3	CASSLARGMAGTF
TRBJ1-3	TRBV12-3/TRBV12-4	CASCGGNTIYF
TRBJ2-7	TRBV3-1/TRBV3-2	CASSPSFEGYEQYF
TRBJ2-7	TRBV6-5	CATRTGGYEQYF
TRBJ1-2	TRBV2	CASSLDRAYSRGGYTF
TRBJ2-7	TRBV5-1	CASSSVIDEQYF
TRBJ2-7	TRBV27	CASSLGSGGRNEQYF
TRBJ1-5	TRBV5-1	CASSRLPSQHF
TRBJ2-2	TRBV6-6	CASSHPAGHMGAGELFF
TRBJ2-6	TRBV25-1	CASSAGSSGANVLTF
TRBJ2-7	TRBV27	CASSFWQRDEQYF
TRBJ1-4	TRBV6-5	CATAESQAEKLFF
TRBJ2-7	TRBV5-1	CASSLGDSIEQYF